A single sample is the source of the 17 T cell receptor beta chains below, sequenced in a study of shared clonotypes between healthy human individuals. Sequencing used immunoSEQ multiplex PCR; TCRdb keeps in-frame clones, though not all of them. The sample lists approximately 980,000 clones; 76% were seen once. Sequencing input: memory CD4+ T cells sorted from blood. Subset denoted: CD45RA-negative fraction. The origin of the receptors is a man younger than 30 in good health.

The rearrangement links TRBV12-5 to TRBJ2-3; TRBD2 matches at 13 bases. This CDR3 comprises 14 residues. V lost 6 bases, J lost 5 bases, and 2 bases stayed unmatched. CDR1 LGHNT and CDR2 FRNRAP come from the germline V gene. This CDR3 reads CASGTSGGGDTQYF. The CDR3 bases are TGTGCTAGTGGAACTAGCGGGGGGGGAGATACGCAGTATTTT. Variable domain in full (rest from reference TRBV12-5 and TRBJ2-3): DARVTQTPRHKVTEMGQEVTMRCQPILGHNTVFWYRQTMMQGLELLAYFRNRAPLDDSGMPKDRFSAEMPDATLATLKIQPSEPRDSAVYFCASGTSGGGDTQYFGPGTRLTVL.

This rearrangement joins TRBV11-3 to TRBJ2-7, with a tentative D call TRBD2 (6 bases). CDR1 and CDR2 from the germline V gene are SGHNT and YENEEA. The CDR3 has 16 amino acids. V lost 5 bases to trimming and J lost 2 bases, with 19 bases between them. Here the CDR3 reads CASSPMGDSFPYEQYF. Written as DNA, the CDR3 is TGTGCCAGCAGCCCCATGGGGGACTCTTTCCCCTACGAGCAGTACTTC.

J is TRBJ2-5 and V is TRBV6-6, with D hard to call. This CDR3 region has 16 residues. V was cut by 7 bases and J by 1 base, with 19 bases left in between. Germline V gene lookup returns CDR1 MNHNY and CDR2 SVGAGI (reference sequence). CDR3 sequence: CASTYRPAAIQETQYF. CDR3 coding DNA: TGTGCCAGCACCTACCGCCCCGCGGCCATCCAAGAGACCCAGTACTTC.

The chain employs TRBV7-9 and TRBJ2-2; TRBD1 or TRBD2 may be the D gene (6 bases each). CDR1 is SEHNR and CDR2 is FQNEAQ in the germline V gene (reference sequence). V shed 5 bases and J shed 1 base, with 17 bases lying between them. The CDR3 is 17 residues long. The CDR3 sequence is CASSPAKGGGNTGELFF. The CDR3, as DNA: TGTGCCAGCAGCCCTGCGAAGGGGGGAGGGAACACCGGGGAGCTGTTTTTT.

The chain recombines TRBV19 with TRBJ1-2; possibly TRBD1 for D (5 bases). Trimming cost V 5 bases and J 8 bases, with 12 bases left between them. Germline V gives CDR1 LNHDA, CDR2 SQIVND (reference sequence). CDR3 length: 12 amino acids. The CDR3 protein is CASSAGMRGYTF. The CDR3 DNA sequence: TGTGCCAGTAGTGCAGGGATGAGGGGCTACACCTTC.

This chain joins TRBV7-2 and TRBJ1-1; the match to TRBD1 covers 10 bases. CDR1 SGHTA and CDR2 FQGNSA come from the germline V gene. V lost 2 bases to trimming and J lost 9 bases; unmatched junction nucleotides: 6. The CDR3 extends over 14 amino acids. The CDR3 protein is CASSLLRGQGKAFF. The CDR3 DNA reads as TGTGCCAGCAGCTTACTCCGGGGACAGGGGAAAGCTTTCTTT.

Comments on this clone: Other nucleotide sequences from this sample produce the same CDR3. The chain is built from TRBV19 and TRBJ1-5; D uncertain. The CDR3 is 13 residues long. In germline, CDR1 is LNHDA, CDR2 SQIVND (reference sequence). V shed 3 bases and J shed 4 bases, with 7 bases lying between them. The CDR3 nucleotides read TGTGCCAGTAGTATCGGGCCTAATCAGCCCCAGCATTTT. The encoded protein is CASSIGPNQPQHF.

The gene calls are TRBV5-6 and TRBJ2-7; D possibly matches TRBD1 or TRBD2 (5 bases each). Germline CDR1 reads SGHDT; CDR2 reads YYEEEE. Trimming cost V 3 bases and J 3 bases, with 10 bases left between them. This CDR3 spans 13 amino acids. The CDR3 protein is CASSSGTNYEQYF. In DNA, the CDR3 is TGTGCCAGCAGCTCCGGGACGAACTACGAGCAGTACTTC.

This clone occurred a few times. The chain combines TRBV5-1 with TRBJ2-1, with 9 bases identical to TRBD2. Germline V lookup: CDR1 SGHRS, CDR2 YFSETQ. V shed 0 bases, J shed 9 bases, and the junction held 7 bases outside the gene matches. This CDR3 spans 15 amino acids. In DNA, the CDR3 is TGCGCCAGCAGCTTGGGTGGGTTGACTAGCGGTGAGCAGTTCTTC. Translating gives CASSLGGLTSGEQFF.

V and J are TRBV10-3 and TRBJ1-6, with 8 bases aligning to TRBD1. The CDR3 has 15 amino acids. CDR1 ENHRY and CDR2 SYGVKD come from the germline V gene. V was pared by 6 bases and J by 5 bases, with 6 bases of the junction left unmatched. The CDR3 bases are TGTGCCATCAGCGTCGGACAGGGTGATAATTCACCCCTCCACTTT. Its translation: CAISVGQGDNSPLHF.

The chain links TRBV6-1 to TRBJ2-7; 7 bases match TRBD2. The CDR3 runs to 12 residues. The junction had 7 bases not matched to a gene; V was cut back by 10 bases and J by 4 bases. Germline CDR1 reads MNHNS; CDR2 reads SASEGT. In DNA form, the CDR3 reads TGTGCCACCTTGGGGGGGGTATACGAGCAGTACTTC. This codes for CATLGGVYEQYF.

The chain carries TRBV14 and TRBJ1-1; 9 positions agree with TRBD1. The CDR3 runs 14 residues. V lost 5 bases and J lost 0; bases outside the gene matches: 1. Germline values: CDR1 SGHDN, CDR2 FVKESK. The DNA of the CDR3 is TGTGCCAGCAGCTACAGGGGGCTGAACACTGAAGCTTTCTTT. Amino acids: CASSYRGLNTEAFF. Full variable domain (rest looked up from reference TRBV14 and TRBJ1-1): EAGVTQFPSHSVIEKGQTVTLRCDPISGHDNLYWYRRVMGKEIKFLLHFVKESKQDESGMPNNRFLAERTGGTYSTLKVQPAELEDSGVYFCASSYRGLNTEAFFGQGTRLTVV.

This chain links TRBV2 with TRBJ2-1, with D unclear. Trimming shortened V by 7 bases and J by 5 bases, and 12 bases separated the two germline ends. The V gene's germline CDR1 is SNHLY and CDR2 FYNNEI. This CDR3 has 13 residues. The CDR3 bases are TGTGCCAGCAACTTATTATCAGACAATGAGCAGTTCTTC. It encodes CASNLLSDNEQFF.

The chain combines TRBV11-2 with TRBJ2-1, with TRBD1 identical over 12 bases. The junction had 11 bases not matched to a gene; V was cut back by 8 bases and J by 9 bases. The germline V gene encodes CDR1 SGHAT and CDR2 FQNNGV. The CDR3 loop spans 15 amino acids. CDR3 residues: CASDTGTGGWGEQFF. Here the CDR3 DNA reads TGTGCCAGCGATACCGGGACAGGGGGCTGGGGTGAGCAGTTCTTC.

The rearrangement links TRBV20-1 to TRBJ1-2; weak D call: TRBD1 (5 bases). Trimming left V 0 bases short and J 7 bases short, with 6 bases between. Germline assignment: CDR1 DFQATT and CDR2 SNEGSKA (reference sequence). The length of the CDR3 is 11 residues. CDR3 residues: CSAREQGGYTF. The CDR3 DNA sequence: TGCAGTGCTAGAGAGCAGGGTGGCTACACCTTC.

The V call is TRBV7-9, the J call TRBJ1-3, with TRBD1 as a possible D gene (5 bases). V lost 5 bases and J 1 base, leaving 12 bases between the germline ends. The germline V gene has CDR1 SEHNR and CDR2 FQNEAQ (reference sequence). The CDR3 runs to 15 residues. Written as DNA, the CDR3 is TGTGCCAGCAGCCCCGGGGCCACTTCTGGAAACACCATATATTTT. This sequence encodes CASSPGATSGNTIYF.

Worth noting for this clone: This sample includes further DNA sequences coding for the same CDR3. The gene calls are TRBV4-2 and TRBJ2-7; D is unresolved. CDR1 is LGHNA, CDR2 YNFKEQ, per germline. V dropped 3 bases and J dropped 0 bases, with 9 bases sitting between them. This CDR3 has 14 residues. The CDR3 loop is CASSQGSGSYEQYF. DNA of the CDR3: TGTGCCAGCAGCCAGGGGTCGGGCTCCTACGAGCAGTACTTC.